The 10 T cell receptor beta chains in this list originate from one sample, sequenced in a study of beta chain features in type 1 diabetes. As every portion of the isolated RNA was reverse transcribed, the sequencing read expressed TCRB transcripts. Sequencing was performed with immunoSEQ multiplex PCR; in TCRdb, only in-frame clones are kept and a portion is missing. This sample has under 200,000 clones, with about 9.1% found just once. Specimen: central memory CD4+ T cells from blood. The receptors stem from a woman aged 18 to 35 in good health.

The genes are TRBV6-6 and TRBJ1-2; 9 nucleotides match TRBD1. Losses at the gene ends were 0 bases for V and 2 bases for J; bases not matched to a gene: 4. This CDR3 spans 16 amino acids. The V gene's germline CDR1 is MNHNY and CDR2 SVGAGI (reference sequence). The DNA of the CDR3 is TGTGCCAGCAGTTACTCGGGACAGGGAAGGAACTATGGCTACACCTTC. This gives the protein CASSYSGQGRNYGYTF.

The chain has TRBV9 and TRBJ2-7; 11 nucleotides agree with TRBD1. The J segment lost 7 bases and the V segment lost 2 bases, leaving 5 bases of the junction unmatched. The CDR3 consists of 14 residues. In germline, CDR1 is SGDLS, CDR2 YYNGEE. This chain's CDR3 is CASSVGDRGWEQYF. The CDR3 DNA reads TGTGCCAGCAGCGTTGGGGACAGGGGGTGGGAGCAGTACTTC.

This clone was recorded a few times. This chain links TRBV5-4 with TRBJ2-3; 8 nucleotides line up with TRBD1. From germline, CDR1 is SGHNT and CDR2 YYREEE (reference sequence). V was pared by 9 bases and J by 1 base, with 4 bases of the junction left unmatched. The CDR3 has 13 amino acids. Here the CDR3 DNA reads TGTGCCACCACGGGACAGGGCACAGATACGCAGTATTTT. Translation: CATTGQGTDTQYF.

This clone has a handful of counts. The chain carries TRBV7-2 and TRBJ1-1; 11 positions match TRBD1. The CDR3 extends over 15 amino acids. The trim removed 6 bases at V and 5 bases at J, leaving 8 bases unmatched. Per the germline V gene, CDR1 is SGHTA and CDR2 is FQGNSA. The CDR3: CASRSGQGARTEAFF. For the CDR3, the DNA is TGTGCCAGCAGGAGCGGACAGGGGGCGAGAACTGAAGCTTTCTTT.

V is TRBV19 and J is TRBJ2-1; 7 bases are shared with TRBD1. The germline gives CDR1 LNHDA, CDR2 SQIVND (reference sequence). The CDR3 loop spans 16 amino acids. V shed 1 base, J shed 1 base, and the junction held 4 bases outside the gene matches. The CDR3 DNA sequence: TGTGCCAGTAGTATAGCTGGGACAGTATCCTACAATGAGCAGTTCTTC. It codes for CASSIAGTVSYNEQFF.

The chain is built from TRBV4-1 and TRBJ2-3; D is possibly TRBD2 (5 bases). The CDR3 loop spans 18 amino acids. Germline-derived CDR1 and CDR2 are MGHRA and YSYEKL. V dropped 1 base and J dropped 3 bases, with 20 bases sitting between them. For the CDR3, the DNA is TGCGCCAGCAGCCAAGGGGCTGGAGGTGGCGCGGGTACAGATACGCAGTATTTT. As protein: CASSQGAGGGAGTDTQYF.

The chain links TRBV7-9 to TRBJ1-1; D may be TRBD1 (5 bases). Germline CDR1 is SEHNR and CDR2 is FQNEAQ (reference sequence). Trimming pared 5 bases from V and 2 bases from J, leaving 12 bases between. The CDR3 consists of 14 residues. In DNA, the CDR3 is TGTGCCAGCAGCGTAGGGCAGGGTAACACTGAAGCTTTCTTT. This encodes CASSVGQGNTEAFF.

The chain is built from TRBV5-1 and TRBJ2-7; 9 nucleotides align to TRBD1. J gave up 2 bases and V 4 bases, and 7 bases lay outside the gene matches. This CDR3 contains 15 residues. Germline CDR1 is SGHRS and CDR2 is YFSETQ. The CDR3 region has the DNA TGCGCCAGCAGCCGACAGGGGGAAATTGCCTACGAGCAGTACTTC. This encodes CASSRQGEIAYEQYF.

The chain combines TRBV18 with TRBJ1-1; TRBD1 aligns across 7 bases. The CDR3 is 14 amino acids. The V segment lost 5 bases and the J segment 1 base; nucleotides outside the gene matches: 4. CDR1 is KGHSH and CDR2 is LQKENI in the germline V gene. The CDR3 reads CASSADRANTEAFF. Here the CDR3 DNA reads TGTGCCAGCTCAGCAGACAGGGCGAACACTGAAGCTTTCTTT.

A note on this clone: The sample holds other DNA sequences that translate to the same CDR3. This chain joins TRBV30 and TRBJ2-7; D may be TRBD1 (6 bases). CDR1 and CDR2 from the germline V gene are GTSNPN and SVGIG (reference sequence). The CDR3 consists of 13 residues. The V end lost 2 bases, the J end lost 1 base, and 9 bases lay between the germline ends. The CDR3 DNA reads TGTGCCTGGAGTCGTGGACAGTCCTACGAGCAGTACTTC. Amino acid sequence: CAWSRGQSYEQYF.